What follows are 30 T cell receptor beta chains derived from one specimen sequenced in a study of blood T cells in healthy people across ages. Combining a sample-barcoded 5' primer with a J-beta primer mix, a second PCR ran for 7 to 11 cycles. TCRdb used MiXCR to reprocess the 5' RACE reads, holding one entry per CDR3 protein. The sample includes roughly 1,300,000 distinct CDR3 sequences, almost 60% of them seen just once. The source material was blood. These receptor sequences come from a man aged 18 to 29 in good health.

The table lists this clonotype with a count of one. The chain carries TRBV2 and TRBJ2-3; 7 bases are a match to TRBD2. This CDR3 contains 18 residues. Germline V CDR1 and CDR2: SNHLY, FYNNEI. V was clipped by 0 bases and J by 1 base; unmatched bases: 10. CDR3 sequence: CASSEAALIAGGTDTQYF. CDR3 DNA: TGTGCCAGCAGTGAAGCAGCCTTAATAGCGGGTGGCACAGATACGCAGTATTTT.

The rearrangement links TRBV5-1 to TRBJ1-4; 7 bases agree with TRBD1. Germline CDR1 SGHRS, CDR2 YFSETQ. This CDR3 region has 16 residues. Trimming at V came to 4 bases and at J to 7 bases, leaving 13 bases not matched to a gene. Written as DNA, the CDR3 is TGCGCCAGCAGCCTAGGACTGGGACCAGGGGGTGAAAAACTGTTTTTT. Protein: CASSLGLGPGGEKLFF.

This clonotype was observed once. The rearrangement joins TRBV20-1 to TRBJ2-5, with TRBD2 as a possible D gene (5 bases). Germline CDR1 is DFQATT and CDR2 is SNEGSKA (reference sequence). This CDR3 is 12 amino acids long. V lost 1 base, J lost 10 bases, and 13 bases lay in between. The CDR3 protein is CSARGTPGGQYF. The CDR3 coding sequence is TGCAGTGCTAGAGGAACCCCCGGAGGCCAGTACTTC.

The CDR3 DNA reads as TGCGCCAGCACCGTTAGCGGTTACAATGAGCAGTTCTTC. This sequence encodes CASTVSGYNEQFF. The chain combines TRBV5-1 with TRBJ2-1; the D gene is possibly TRBD2 (6 bases). The germline V and J ends were trimmed by 6 bases and 4 bases, with 11 bases remaining between them. CDR1 and CDR2 from the germline V gene are SGHRS and YFSETQ. The CDR3 loop spans 13 amino acids.

The chain recombines TRBV12-3 or TRBV12-4 with TRBJ1-6; tentatively, D is TRBD1 (5 bases). V was clipped by 1 base and J by 5 bases, with 9 bases between them. The CDR3 spans 15 residues. In DNA form, the CDR3 reads TGTGCCAGCAGTTTAGGACAGCCTAATAATTCACCCCTCCACTTT. Protein product: CASSLGQPNNSPLHF.

This rearrangement joins TRBV10-3 to TRBJ2-7, with D perhaps matching TRBD2 (5 bases). Germline V gene data show CDR1 as ENHRY and CDR2 as SYGVKD. Trimming left V 3 bases short and J 2 bases short, with 14 bases between. This CDR3 contains 15 residues. Here the CDR3 reads CAISEEGALAYEQYF. The CDR3 nucleotides are TGTGCCATCAGTGAAGAGGGTGCACTAGCCTACGAGCAGTACTTC.

The chain joins TRBV10-3 to TRBJ2-1; tentative D call: TRBD2 (6 bases). Gene TRBJ2-7 matches the end of the DNA better, so the J call may be wrong. CDR3 size: 14 residues. Germline CDR1 reads ENHRY; CDR2 reads SYGVKD. The chain's CDR3 is CAISEGLTNNEQYF. As DNA, the CDR3 is TGTGCCATCAGTGAAGGACTAACAAACAATGAGCAGTACTTC.

The genes are TRBV5-1 and TRBJ2-1; 9 nucleotides match TRBD2. Germline-derived CDR1 and CDR2 are SGHRS and YFSETQ. CDR3 size: 15 residues. J lost 7 bases, V lost 1 base, and 6 bases had no gene match. CDR3 DNA sequence: TGCGCCAGCAGCTTGTCACTAGCGGGTTGGAATGAGCAGTTCTTC. This encodes CASSLSLAGWNEQFF.

The V gene is TRBV12-3 or TRBV12-4, the J gene TRBJ1-6; 8 nucleotides agree with TRBD1. Trimming took 7 bases from V and 9 from J; bases not matched to a gene: 5. The CDR3 sequence is 13 residues long. The CDR3 reads CASNEQGVSPLHF. In DNA, the CDR3 is TGTGCCAGCAACGAACAGGGGGTTTCACCCCTCCACTTT.

This clonotype was counted a single time. This chain's CDR3 is CATSRVPGHTARGYTF. In nucleotides, the CDR3 is TGTGCCACCAGCAGAGTCCCGGGACACACGGCCAGGGGCTACACCTTC. The V call is TRBV15, the J call TRBJ1-2, with a tentative D call TRBD1 (6 bases). CDR3 size: 16 residues. Per the germline V gene, CDR1 is LNHNV and CDR2 is YYDKDF (reference sequence). The germline V and J ends were trimmed by 1 base and 8 bases, with 20 bases remaining between them.

This clonotype has just a few counts. The chain couples TRBV12-3 or TRBV12-4 to TRBJ2-1, with 8 bases aligning to TRBD2. The trim removed 7 bases at V and 1 base at J, leaving 6 bases unmatched. There are 15 residues in the CDR3. This CDR3 reads CASNRLANSYNEQFF. In DNA form, the CDR3 reads TGTGCCAGCAATAGACTAGCGAATTCCTACAATGAGCAGTTCTTC.

The V gene is TRBV4-2, the J gene TRBJ2-5; possibly TRBD1 or TRBD2 for D (5 bases each). V was trimmed by 0 bases and J by 2 bases, leaving 13 bases between them. Germline lookup yields CDR1 LGHNA and CDR2 YNFKEQ. The CDR3 is 16 residues long. CDR3 sequence: CASSQEEGTVQETQYF. The DNA of the CDR3 is TGTGCCAGCAGCCAAGAAGAGGGGACCGTACAAGAGACCCAGTACTTC.

This chain connects TRBV11-2 to TRBJ2-5, with D perhaps matching TRBD2 (6 bases). The J call may be in error: the DNA end matches TRBJ2-7 better. The CDR3 has 20 amino acids. Germline V gene sequence: CDR1 SGHAT, CDR2 FQNNGV. In DNA form, the CDR3 reads TGTGCCAGCAGCTTAGATTGGACTACAGACAGCCACGATACCAGCTACGAGCAGTACTTC. It is translated as CASSLDWTTDSHDTSYEQYF.

The V gene is TRBV21-1, the J gene TRBJ1-4. TRBV21-1 is an annotated pseudogene. The CDR3 consists of 13 residues. As DNA, the CDR3 is TGTGCCAGCAAGGCAGAGTGTAATGAAAAACTGTTTTTT. The encoded protein is CASKAECNEKLFF.

In its sample, this clonotype was seen a few times. This chain joins TRBV4-1 and TRBJ2-3; D uncertain. Between the trimmed V and J ends, which lost 1 base and 5 bases, there was a span of 13 bases. Germline V CDR1 and CDR2: MGHRA, YSYEKL. The CDR3 totals 15 residues. The CDR3 protein is CASSQAPGPEDTQYF. The CDR3 nucleotides read TGCGCCAGCAGCCAAGCTCCCGGACCGGAAGATACGCAGTATTTT.

The chain joins TRBV7-2 to TRBJ2-4; D possibly corresponds to TRBD1 (6 bases). The CDR3 is 15 amino acids. The germline gives CDR1 SGHTA, CDR2 FQGNSA. The V end was cut by 2 bases, the J end by 6 bases, with 14 bases between. In nucleotides, the CDR3 is TGTGCCAGCAGCTTACTGAGGGACACTAGAAACATTCAGTACTTC. Its protein is CASSLLRDTRNIQYF.

This clonotype showed up just a few times. The chain combines TRBV29-1 with TRBJ2-5; weak D call: TRBD2 (6 bases). CDR1 is SQVTM, CDR2 ANQGSEA, per germline. There are 16 residues in the CDR3. V lost 7 bases and J lost 5, with 26 bases in between. The CDR3 DNA follows: TGCAGCGCCACCGATCCTTATTGGGAGGTGGAGGAGACCCAGTACTTC. Translated: CSATDPYWEVEETQYF.

V usage is TRBV25-1 and J usage is TRBJ2-1; D not resolved. V lost 4 bases and J lost 9, with 13 bases in between. The CDR3 covers 13 residues. Germline CDR1 is MGHDK and CDR2 is SYGVNS. The CDR3 nucleotides read TGTGCCAGCAGTGGTAGGAACTACGGTGAGCAGTTCTTC. The encoded protein is CASSGRNYGEQFF.

V gene TRBV20-1 combines with J gene TRBJ2-1; unclear D gene. This CDR3 spans 18 amino acids. Between the trimmed V and J ends, which lost 5 bases and 3 bases, there was a span of 26 bases. Germline CDR1 reads DFQATT; CDR2 reads SNEGSKA (reference sequence). CDR3 amino acids: CSAPKKFIITSYYNEQFF. The DNA for the CDR3 is TGCAGTGCTCCCAAGAAATTCATTATCACGAGCTACTACAATGAGCAGTTCTTC.

The chain uses TRBV4-1 and TRBJ1-5; D gene unclear. V lost 0 bases and J lost 10, with 10 bases in between. Germline lookup yields CDR1 MGHRA and CDR2 YSYEKL. This CDR3 comprises 13 residues. The CDR3 DNA is TGCGCCAGCAGCCAAGATTGGTTCCAACCCCAGCATTTT. It translates to CASSQDWFQPQHF.

The chain employs TRBV5-1 and TRBJ2-2; 8 positions match TRBD1. This CDR3 region has 16 residues. The V segment lost 4 bases and the J segment 0 bases; nucleotides outside the gene matches: 5. Per the germline V gene, CDR1 is SGHRS and CDR2 is YFSETQ. The CDR3 nucleotides are TGCGCCAGCAGCGTAGGACAGGGACCGAACACCGGGGAGCTGTTTTTT. It codes for CASSVGQGPNTGELFF.

This clonotype showed up many times. The chain uses TRBV12-3 or TRBV12-4 and TRBJ2-1, with D uncertain. V lost 6 bases, J lost 6 bases, and 6 bases lay in between. This CDR3 spans 11 amino acids. The CDR3 is CASSPGNEQFF. CDR3 sequence (DNA): TGTGCCAGCAGCCCGGGCAATGAGCAGTTCTTC.

This clonotype was detected a few times. J is TRBJ2-7 and V is TRBV20-1; tentative D call: TRBD2 (5 bases). The CDR3 is made up of 15 amino acids. CDR1 is DFQATT, CDR2 SNEGSKA, per germline (reference sequence). With 3 bases removed from V and 0 bases from J, the gap between germline ends came to 15 bases. The CDR3 here is CSARGLAGSSYEQYF. The CDR3 nucleotides are TGCAGTGCTAGGGGCCTTGCGGGTAGCTCCTACGAGCAGTACTTC.

The rearrangement uses TRBV7-9 and TRBJ2-7; D unresolved. The CDR3 totals 14 residues. CDR1 is SEHNR, CDR2 FQNEAQ, per germline (reference sequence). V lost 1 base and J 2 bases, leaving 9 bases between the germline ends. The CDR3 coding sequence is TGTGCCAGCAGCTTAGACGTCTCCACCTACGAGCAGTACTTC. It specifies CASSLDVSTYEQYF. Combining the CDR3 with reference TRBV7-9 and TRBJ2-7 gives the whole variable domain DTGVSQNPRHKITKRGQNVTFRCDPISEHNRLYWYRQTLGQGPEFLTYFQNEAQLEKSRLLSDRFSAERPKGSFSTLEIQRTEQGDSAMYLCASSLDVSTYEQYFGPGTRLTVT.

J is TRBJ2-5 and V is TRBV20-1; 9 bases match TRBD2. The CDR3 sequence is 13 residues long. The V segment lost 6 bases and the J segment 4 bases; nucleotides outside the gene matches: 6. CDR1 and CDR2 (germline): DFQATT, SNEGSKA (reference sequence). In nucleotides, the CDR3 is TGCAGTGCCCATCGGACTAGCGCAGAGACCCAGTACTTC. This encodes CSAHRTSAETQYF.

The chain links TRBV7-9 to TRBJ1-1; 12 bases align to TRBD1. Losses at the gene ends were 4 bases for V and 8 bases for J; bases not matched to a gene: 11. This CDR3 is built from 16 residues. The germline gives CDR1 SEHNR, CDR2 FQNEAQ (reference sequence). The CDR3 reads CASSSGQGAVTTEAFF. Written as DNA, the CDR3 is TGTGCCAGCAGCTCGGGACAGGGGGCGGTAACTACGGAAGCTTTCTTT.

The chain links TRBV6-5 to TRBJ2-3; the match to TRBD2 covers 12 bases. With 4 bases clipped from V and 2 bases from J, the junction kept 7 bases outside the gene matches. Germline CDR1 MNHEY, CDR2 SVGAGI. The CDR3 is 17 amino acids. The DNA of the CDR3 is TGTGCCAGCAGTTTCCCGGGACTAGCGGGTGACACAGATACGCAGTATTTT. Amino acid sequence: CASSFPGLAGDTDTQYF.

The rearrangement joins TRBV27 to TRBJ1-1; D may be TRBD1 (6 bases). V lost 4 bases and J 0 bases, leaving 18 bases between the germline ends. CDR1 and CDR2 from the germline V gene are MNHEY and SMNVEV (reference sequence). CDR3 size: 17 residues. DNA of the CDR3: TGTGCCAGCAGTTACCGGGTTACACAGGGAGTGAACACTGAAGCTTTCTTT. Translating gives CASSYRVTQGVNTEAFF.

This clonotype showed up just a few times. V gene TRBV29-1 combines with J gene TRBJ2-3; D is unclear. Germline V gene sequence: CDR1 SQVTM, CDR2 ANQGSEA. Trimming removed 8 bases at V and 3 bases at J, with 9 bases between. CDR3 size: 11 residues. This CDR3 is CSPWVTDTQYF. CDR3 sequence (DNA): TGCAGCCCTTGGGTAACAGATACGCAGTATTTT.

This clonotype has just a few counts. CDR3 in DNA: TGTGCCAGCAGTTACGCACAGGAGCAGTACTTC. As protein: CASSYAQEQYF. The rearrangement joins TRBV6-2 or TRBV6-3 to TRBJ2-5; TRBD1 is a possible D gene (5 bases). Germline values: CDR1 MNHEY, CDR2 SVGEGT. V dropped 2 bases and J dropped 11 bases, with 9 bases sitting between them. The CDR3 extends over 11 amino acids.